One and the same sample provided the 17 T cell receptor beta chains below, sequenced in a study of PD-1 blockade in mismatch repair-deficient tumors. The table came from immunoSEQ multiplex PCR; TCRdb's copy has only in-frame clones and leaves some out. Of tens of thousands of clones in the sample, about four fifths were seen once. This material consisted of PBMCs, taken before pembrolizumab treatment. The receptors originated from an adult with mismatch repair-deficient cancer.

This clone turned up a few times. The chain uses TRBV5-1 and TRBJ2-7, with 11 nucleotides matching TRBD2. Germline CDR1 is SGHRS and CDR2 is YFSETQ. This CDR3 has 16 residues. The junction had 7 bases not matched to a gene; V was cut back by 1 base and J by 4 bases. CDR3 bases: TGCGCCAGCAGCTTGTTTACTAGCGGGAGAGCTTACGAGCAGTACTTC. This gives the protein CASSLFTSGRAYEQYF.

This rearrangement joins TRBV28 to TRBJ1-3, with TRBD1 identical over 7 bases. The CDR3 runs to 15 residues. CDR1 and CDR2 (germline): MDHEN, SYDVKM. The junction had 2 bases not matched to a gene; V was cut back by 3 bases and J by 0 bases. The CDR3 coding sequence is TGTGCCAGCAGTTTCAGGGACAGCTCTGGAAACACCATATATTTT. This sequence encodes CASSFRDSSGNTIYF.

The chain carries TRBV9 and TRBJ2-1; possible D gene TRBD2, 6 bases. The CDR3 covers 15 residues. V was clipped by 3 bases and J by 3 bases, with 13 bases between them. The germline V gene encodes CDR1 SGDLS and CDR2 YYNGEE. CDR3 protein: CASSGQTGDYNEQFF. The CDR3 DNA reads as TGTGCCAGCAGCGGACAAACGGGAGACTACAATGAGCAGTTCTTC.

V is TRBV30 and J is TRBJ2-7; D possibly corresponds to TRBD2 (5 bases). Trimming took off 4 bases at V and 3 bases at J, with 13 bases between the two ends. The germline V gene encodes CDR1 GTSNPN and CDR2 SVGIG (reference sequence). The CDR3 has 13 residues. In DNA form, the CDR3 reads TGTGCCTGGAATATAGCGATAGACTACGAGCAGTACTTC. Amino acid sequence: CAWNIAIDYEQYF. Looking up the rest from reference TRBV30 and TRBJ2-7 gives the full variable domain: SQTIHQWPATLVQPVGSPLSLECTVEGTSNPNLYWYRQAAGRGLQLLFYSVGIGQISSEVPQNLSASRPQDRQFILSSKKLLLSDSGFYLCAWNIAIDYEQYFGPGTRLTVT.

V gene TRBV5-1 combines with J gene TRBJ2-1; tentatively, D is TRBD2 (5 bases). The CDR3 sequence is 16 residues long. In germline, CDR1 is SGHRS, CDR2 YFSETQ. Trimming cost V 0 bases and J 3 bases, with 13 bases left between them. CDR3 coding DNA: TGCGCCAGCAGCTTGGAGGTCGGGATGGGCTACAATGAGCAGTTCTTC. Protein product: CASSLEVGMGYNEQFF.

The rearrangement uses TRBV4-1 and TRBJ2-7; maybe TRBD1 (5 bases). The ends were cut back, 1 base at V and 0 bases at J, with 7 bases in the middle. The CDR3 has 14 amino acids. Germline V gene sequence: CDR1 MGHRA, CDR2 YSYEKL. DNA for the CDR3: TGCGCCAGCAGCCAAGGCAGGGTCTCCTACGAGCAGTACTTC. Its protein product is CASSQGRVSYEQYF.

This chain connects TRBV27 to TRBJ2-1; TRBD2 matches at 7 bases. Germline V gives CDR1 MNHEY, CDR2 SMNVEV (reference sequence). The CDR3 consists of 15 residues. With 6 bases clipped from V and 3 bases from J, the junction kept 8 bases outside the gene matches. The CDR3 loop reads CASRGGLWSYNEQFF. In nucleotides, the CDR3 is TGTGCCAGCAGGGGAGGGCTTTGGAGCTACAATGAGCAGTTCTTC.

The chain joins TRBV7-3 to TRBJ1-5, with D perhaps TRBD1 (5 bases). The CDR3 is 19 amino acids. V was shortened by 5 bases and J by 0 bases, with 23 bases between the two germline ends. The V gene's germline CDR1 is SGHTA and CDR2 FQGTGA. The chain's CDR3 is CASSPPPGLPLNSNQPQHF. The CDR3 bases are TGTGCCAGCAGCCCCCCCCCGGGACTTCCGTTAAATAGCAATCAGCCCCAGCATTTT.

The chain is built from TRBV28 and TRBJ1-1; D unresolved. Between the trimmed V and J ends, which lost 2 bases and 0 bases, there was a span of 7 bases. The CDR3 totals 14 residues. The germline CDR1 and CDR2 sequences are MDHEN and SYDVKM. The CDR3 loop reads CASSLIDMNTEAFF. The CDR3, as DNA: TGTGCCAGCAGTTTAATAGACATGAACACTGAAGCTTTCTTT.

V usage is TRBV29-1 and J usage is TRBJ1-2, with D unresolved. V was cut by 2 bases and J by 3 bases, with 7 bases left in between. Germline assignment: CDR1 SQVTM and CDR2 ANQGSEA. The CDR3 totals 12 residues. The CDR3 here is CSVETRDYGYTF. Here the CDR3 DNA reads TGCAGCGTTGAAACTCGCGACTATGGCTACACCTTC.

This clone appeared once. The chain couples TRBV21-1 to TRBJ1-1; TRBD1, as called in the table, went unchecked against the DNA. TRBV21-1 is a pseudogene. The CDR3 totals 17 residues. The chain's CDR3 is CASSKVHRTPLNTEAFF. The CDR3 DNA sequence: TGTGCCAGCAGCAAAGTTCACAGAACGCCCCTGAACACTGAAGCTTTCTTT.

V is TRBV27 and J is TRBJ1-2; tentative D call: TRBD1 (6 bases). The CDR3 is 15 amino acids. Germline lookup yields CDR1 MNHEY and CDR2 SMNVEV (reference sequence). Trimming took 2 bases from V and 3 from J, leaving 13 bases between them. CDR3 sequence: CASSLTRQAYYGYTF. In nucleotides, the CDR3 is TGTGCCAGCAGTTTAACGCGACAGGCATACTATGGCTACACCTTC.

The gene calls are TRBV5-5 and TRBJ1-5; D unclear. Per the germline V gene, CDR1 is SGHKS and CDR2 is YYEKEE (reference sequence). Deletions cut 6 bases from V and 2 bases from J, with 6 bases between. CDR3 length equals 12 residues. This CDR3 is CASNSGNQPQHF. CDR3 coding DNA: TGTGCCAGCAACAGTGGCAATCAGCCCCAGCATTTT.

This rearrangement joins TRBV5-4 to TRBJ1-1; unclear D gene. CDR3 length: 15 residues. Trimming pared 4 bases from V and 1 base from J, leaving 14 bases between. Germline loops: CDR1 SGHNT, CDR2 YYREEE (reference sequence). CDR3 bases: TGTGCCAGCAGCCTAGAGCCCTTACCGAACACTGAAGCTTTCTTT. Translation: CASSLEPLPNTEAFF.

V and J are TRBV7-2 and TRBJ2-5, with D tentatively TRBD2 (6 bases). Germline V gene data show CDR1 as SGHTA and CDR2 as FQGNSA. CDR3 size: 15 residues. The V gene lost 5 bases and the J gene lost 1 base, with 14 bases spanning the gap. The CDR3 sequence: CASSLNGRGQETQYF. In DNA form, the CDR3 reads TGTGCCAGCAGCCTCAACGGGCGGGGCCAAGAGACCCAGTACTTC.

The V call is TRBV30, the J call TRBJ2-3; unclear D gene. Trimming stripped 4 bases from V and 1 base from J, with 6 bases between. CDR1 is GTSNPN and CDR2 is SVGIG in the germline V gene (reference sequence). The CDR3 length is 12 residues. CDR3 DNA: TGTGCCTGGACACTGGGCACAGATACGCAGTATTTT. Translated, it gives CAWTLGTDTQYF.

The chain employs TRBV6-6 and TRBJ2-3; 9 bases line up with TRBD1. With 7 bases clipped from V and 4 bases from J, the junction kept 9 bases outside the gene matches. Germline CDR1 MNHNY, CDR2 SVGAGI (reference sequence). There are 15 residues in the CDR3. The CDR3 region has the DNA TGTGCCAGCAACCCCCGGGACAGGGTATCAGATACGCAGTATTTT. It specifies CASNPRDRVSDTQYF.